One and the same sample provided the 21 T cell receptor beta chains below, sequenced in a study of post-analysis software for immune sequencing data. The library was made from cDNA and included unique molecular identifiers. TCRdb redid the calling of the PCR reads with MiXCR, one entry per CDR3 protein. Of approximately 690,000 distinct CDR3 sequences detected, more than 50% appear once; the ten largest clones hold approximately 10%. Their antigens are not known. Overall study findings and caveats: TRBV segments more frequent in patients than in controls numbered roughly 5 and included TRBV5-6, TRBV5-1 and TRBV20-1.

The sample taken for sequencing was blood. The receptors were sampled from a girl between 2 and 10 years old with multiple sclerosis.

The V call is TRBV5-5, the J call TRBJ2-7; 7 nucleotides agree with TRBD2. CDR1 and CDR2 (germline): SGHKS, YYEKEE (reference sequence). CDR3 length: 15 amino acids. Unmatched junction bases numbered 11, after V lost 4 bases and J lost 4 bases. The CDR3 region has the DNA TGTGCCAGCAGCAGGAGCGGGACGGACACTTACGAGCAGTACTTC. This sequence encodes CASSRSGTDTYEQYF.

Only a few counts were recorded for this clonotype. The chain recombines TRBV20-1 with TRBJ2-1, with TRBD1 as a possible D gene (6 bases). The CDR3 spans 13 residues. Germline values: CDR1 DFQATT, CDR2 SNEGSKA (reference sequence). Trimming cost V 3 bases and J 9 bases, with 15 bases left between them. This CDR3 reads CSARIPGESEQFF. In DNA form, the CDR3 reads TGCAGTGCTAGGATCCCAGGGGAGAGTGAGCAGTTCTTC.

The V and J genes are TRBV20-1 and TRBJ2-5; the match to TRBD2 covers 10 bases. From germline, CDR1 is DFQATT and CDR2 SNEGSKA (reference sequence). The CDR3 length is 14 residues. J lost 3 bases, V lost 5 bases, and 6 bases had no gene match. Here the CDR3 reads CSAVRTSGEETQYF. The CDR3 DNA is TGCAGTGCTGTGCGGACTAGCGGAGAAGAGACCCAGTACTTC.

This clonotype was recorded a few times. The rearrangement joins TRBV4-3 to TRBJ2-1; possibly TRBD1 or TRBD2 for D (6 bases each). From germline, CDR1 is LGHNA and CDR2 YSLEER. The CDR3 has 17 amino acids. V lost 1 base and J 7 bases, leaving 20 bases between the germline ends. CDR3 in DNA: TGCGCCAGCAGCCAAGCCCTCACCGGGGGCTGGGGAAATGAGCAGTTCTTC. Amino acids: CASSQALTGGWGNEQFF.

This clonotype was seen a few times. The chain joins TRBV5-1 to TRBJ2-4; 10 bases match TRBD1. V trimming: 4 bases; J trimming: 1 base; junction bases outside the gene matches: 8. CDR1 SGHRS and CDR2 YFSETQ come from the germline V gene. CDR3 length: 17 residues. The chain's CDR3 is CASSPTGGGVAKNIQYF. Written as DNA, the CDR3 is TGCGCCAGCAGCCCGACAGGGGGCGGGGTCGCCAAAAACATTCAGTACTTC. Drawing the rest from reference TRBV5-1 and TRBJ2-4, the complete variable domain is KAGVTQTPRYLIKTRGQQVTLSCSPISGHRSVSWYQQTPGQGLQFLFEYFSETQRNKGNFPGRFSGRQFSNSRSEMNVSTLELGDSALYLCASSPTGGGVAKNIQYFGAGTRLSVL.

This clonotype was seen at least ten times. CDR3 nucleotides: TGTGCCAGCAGTGAACCGGGACAGGGTCCTACCTACACCTTC. Translating gives CASSEPGQGPTYTF. This chain joins TRBV12-3 or TRBV12-4 and TRBJ1-2, with TRBD1 matching over 9 bases. V gave up 5 bases and J gave up 10 bases; unmatched junction bases: 11. This CDR3 is 14 amino acids long.

The genes are TRBV19 and TRBJ2-1; 7 bases align to TRBD2. V shed 3 bases and J 0 bases; nucleotides not matched to a gene: 11. CDR1 is LNHDA, CDR2 SQIVND, per germline (reference sequence). This CDR3 is built from 18 residues. The DNA for the CDR3 is TGTGCCAGTAGTATGAGCTTACTAGCGACCGACTCCTACAATGAGCAGTTCTTC. Residues: CASSMSLLATDSYNEQFF.

A few counts support this clonotype. The chain employs TRBV14 and TRBJ1-2; D might be TRBD1 (5 bases). The V and J ends lost 3 bases and 4 bases respectively, with 9 bases between them. CDR1 and CDR2 from the germline V gene are SGHDN and FVKESK. The CDR3 runs 13 residues. CDR3 amino acids: CASSQGQGYGYTF. As DNA, the CDR3 is TGTGCCAGCAGCCAGGGGCAAGGCTATGGCTACACCTTC.

The rearrangement uses TRBV9 and TRBJ2-5; TRBD2 might be the D (6 bases). Germline V gives CDR1 SGDLS, CDR2 YYNGEE. The length of the CDR3 is 14 residues. Trimming took off 7 bases at V and 3 bases at J, with 16 bases between the two ends. CDR3 sequence: CASAERGREETQYF. In DNA, the CDR3 is TGTGCCAGCGCCGAACGGGGGAGAGAAGAGACCCAGTACTTC.

The genes are TRBV6-2 or TRBV6-3 and TRBJ2-1, with TRBD2 as a possible D gene (5 bases). This CDR3 has 17 amino acids. The V end lost 5 bases, the J end lost 0 bases, and 17 bases lay between the germline ends. The germline V gene has CDR1 MNHEY and CDR2 SVGEGT. CDR3 region: CASSPRTARSSYNEQFF. CDR3 nucleotides: TGTGCCAGCAGTCCGAGGACTGCTCGTAGCTCCTACAATGAGCAGTTCTTC.

V usage is TRBV20-1 and J usage is TRBJ2-1, with TRBD2 matching 11 bases. V gave up 2 bases and J gave up 9 bases; unmatched junction bases: 9. The germline V gene has CDR1 DFQATT and CDR2 SNEGSKA (reference sequence). The CDR3 sequence is 15 residues long. CDR3 amino acids: CSARWPGLAVGEQFF. CDR3 DNA: TGCAGTGCTAGATGGCCGGGACTAGCGGTAGGTGAGCAGTTCTTC.

The chain employs TRBV10-3 and TRBJ2-2, with unresolved D. The CDR3 spans 14 residues. Trimming removed 4 bases at V and 3 bases at J, with 9 bases between. Germline-derived CDR1 and CDR2 are ENHRY and SYGVKD. CDR3 amino acids: CAISGIGDTGELFF. The CDR3 coding sequence is TGTGCCATCAGTGGCATTGGGGACACCGGGGAGCTGTTTTTT.

The chain recombines TRBV5-1 with TRBJ2-5, with TRBD1 matching 10 bases. This CDR3 spans 15 amino acids. The J segment lost 4 bases and the V segment lost 4 bases, leaving 7 bases of the junction unmatched. Germline V CDR1 and CDR2: SGHRS, YFSETQ. CDR3 loop: CASSDLTGGAETQYF. Here the CDR3 DNA reads TGCGCCAGCAGCGATTTGACAGGGGGCGCAGAGACCCAGTACTTC. Full variable domain (remainder filled in from reference TRBV5-1 and TRBJ2-5): KAGVTQTPRYLIKTRGQQVTLSCSPISGHRSVSWYQQTPGQGLQFLFEYFSETQRNKGNFPGRFSGRQFSNSRSEMNVSTLELGDSALYLCASSDLTGGAETQYFGPGTRLLVL.

The rearrangement uses TRBV6-5 and TRBJ2-5; TRBD1 agrees at 9 bases. V dropped 6 bases and J dropped 5; count of bases not matched to a gene: 10. Germline assignment: CDR1 MNHEY and CDR2 SVGAGI. This CDR3 spans 15 amino acids. CDR3 nucleotides: TGTGCCAGCAGATTACGTACAGGGGGCGCGGAGACCCAGTACTTC. As protein: CASRLRTGGAETQYF.

This rearrangement joins TRBV7-9 to TRBJ2-1; 9 nucleotides align to TRBD2. CDR1 is SEHNR and CDR2 is FQNEAQ in the germline V gene (reference sequence). The CDR3 totals 14 residues. Germline trimming cut 5 bases from V and 8 bases from J; bases unmatched to any gene: 7. CDR3 DNA sequence: TGTGCCAGCAGCCCCCTTAGCGGGAGCTATGAGCAGTTCTTC. Translating it yields CASSPLSGSYEQFF.

This chain connects TRBV6-6 to TRBJ2-1, with 9 bases identical to TRBD1. The CDR3 loop spans 12 amino acids. Per germline, CDR1 MNHNY and CDR2 SVGAGI (reference sequence). With V trimmed by 8 bases and J by 7 bases, 3 bases remained unmatched. CDR3 amino acids: CASSDRGNEQFF. CDR3 coding DNA: TGTGCCAGCTCGGACAGGGGTAATGAGCAGTTCTTC.

This chain links TRBV7-9 with TRBJ2-6; 8 bases are shared with TRBD2. The length of the CDR3 is 17 residues. After removal of 2 bases from V and 4 bases from J, the junction contained 7 bases not matched to a gene. Germline-derived CDR1 and CDR2 are SEHNR and FQNEAQ (reference sequence). The CDR3 here is CASSLPGGLPGANVLTF. CDR3 bases: TGTGCCAGCAGCTTACCGGGGGGGCTCCCCGGGGCCAACGTCCTGACTTTC.

V and J are TRBV7-9 and TRBJ2-3, with TRBD2 as a possible D gene (6 bases). The CDR3 is made up of 13 amino acids. V lost 1 base and J lost 10, with 12 bases in between. In germline, CDR1 is SEHNR, CDR2 FQNEAQ (reference sequence). The CDR3 DNA sequence: TGTGCCAGCAGCTTAGAGGGGAGGTCCGCGCAGTATTTT. Protein product: CASSLEGRSAQYF.

V gene TRBV10-3 combines with J gene TRBJ1-2; 12 bases map to TRBD1. Germline V gene sequence: CDR1 ENHRY, CDR2 SYGVKD. This CDR3 comprises 14 residues. Trimming removed 6 bases from V and 8 bases from J; junction bases left unmatched: 7. The DNA for the CDR3 is TGTGCCATCAGCGAGACGGGACAGGGGGCCGGCTACACCTTC. Translated: CAISETGQGAGYTF.

This chain links TRBV6-1 with TRBJ2-2; TRBD2 matches 13 bases. Trimming removed 8 bases from V and 0 bases from J; junction bases left unmatched: 9. The CDR3 consists of 18 residues. Germline CDR1 MNHNS, CDR2 SASEGT. For the CDR3, the DNA is TGTGCCAGCTGTAGGACAGGACTAGCGGGAGCGAACACCGGGGAGCTGTTTTTT. As protein: CASCRTGLAGANTGELFF.

The chain has TRBV20-1 and TRBJ1-2; tentatively, D is TRBD1 (6 bases). CDR3 size: 15 residues. Per germline, CDR1 DFQATT and CDR2 SNEGSKA (reference sequence). The V and J ends lost 0 bases and 4 bases respectively, with 15 bases between them. The CDR3 loop reads CSARESSGDRYGYTF. CDR3 bases: TGCAGTGCTAGAGAATCGTCAGGGGACCGCTATGGCTACACCTTC.